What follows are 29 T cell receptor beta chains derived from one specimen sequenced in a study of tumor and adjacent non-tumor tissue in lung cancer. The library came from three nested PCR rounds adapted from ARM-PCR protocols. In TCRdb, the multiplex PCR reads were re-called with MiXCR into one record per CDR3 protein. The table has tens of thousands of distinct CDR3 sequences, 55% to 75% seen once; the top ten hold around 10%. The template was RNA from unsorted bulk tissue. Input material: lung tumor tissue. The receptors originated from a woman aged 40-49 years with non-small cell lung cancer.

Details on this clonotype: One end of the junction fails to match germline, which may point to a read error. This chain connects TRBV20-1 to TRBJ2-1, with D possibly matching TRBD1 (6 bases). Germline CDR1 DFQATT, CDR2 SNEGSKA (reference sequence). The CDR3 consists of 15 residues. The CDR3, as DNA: TGCAGTGCCGACAGGCGGAACCTCCGGGCTAATGAGCAGTTGTTC. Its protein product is CSADRRNLRANEQLF.

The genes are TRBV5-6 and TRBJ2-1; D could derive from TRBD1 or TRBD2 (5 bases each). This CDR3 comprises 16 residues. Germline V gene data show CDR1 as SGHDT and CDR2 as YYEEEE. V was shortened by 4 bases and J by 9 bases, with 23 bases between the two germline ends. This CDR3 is CASSPPWGIVGSEQFF. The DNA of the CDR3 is TGTGCCAGCAGCCCGCCCTGGGGGATTGTTGGCAGTGAGCAGTTCTTC.

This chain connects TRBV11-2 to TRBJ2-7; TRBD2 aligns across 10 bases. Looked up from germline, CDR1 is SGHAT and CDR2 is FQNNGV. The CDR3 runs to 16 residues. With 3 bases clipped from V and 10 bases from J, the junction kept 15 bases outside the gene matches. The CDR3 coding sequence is TGTGCCAGCAGCTTCGCTCCATCGAGACTAGCGGGCGAACAGTACTTC. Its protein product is CASSFAPSRLAGEQYF.

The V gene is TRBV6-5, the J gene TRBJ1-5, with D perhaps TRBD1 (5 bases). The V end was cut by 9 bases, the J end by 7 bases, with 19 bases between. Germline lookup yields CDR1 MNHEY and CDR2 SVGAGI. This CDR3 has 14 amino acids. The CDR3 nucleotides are TGTGCCAGTAGGCCCCGGGACGCTCTACAGCCCCAGCATTTT. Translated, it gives CASRPRDALQPQHF.

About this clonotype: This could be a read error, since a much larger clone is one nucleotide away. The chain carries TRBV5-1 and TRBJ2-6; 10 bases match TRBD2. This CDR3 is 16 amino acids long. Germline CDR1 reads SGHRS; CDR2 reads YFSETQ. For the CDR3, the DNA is TGCGCCAGCAGCTGGACTAGCGGTTCTGGGGCCAACGTCCTGAGTTTC. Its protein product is CASSWTSGSGANVLSF.

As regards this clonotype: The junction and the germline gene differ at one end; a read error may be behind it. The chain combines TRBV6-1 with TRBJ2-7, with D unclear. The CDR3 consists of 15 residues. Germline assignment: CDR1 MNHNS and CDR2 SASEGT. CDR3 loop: CVSSDSVQELYEQYF. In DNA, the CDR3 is TGTGTCAGCAGTGACTCGGTGCAGGAGCTCTACGAGCAGTACTTC.

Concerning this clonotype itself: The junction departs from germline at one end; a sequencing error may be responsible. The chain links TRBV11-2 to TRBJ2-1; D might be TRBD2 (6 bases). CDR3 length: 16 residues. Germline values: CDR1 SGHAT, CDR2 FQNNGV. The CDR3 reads CTSSRTLAALYNEEFF. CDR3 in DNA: TGTACCAGCAGCAGGACACTAGCTGCACTGTACAATGAGGAGTTCTTC.

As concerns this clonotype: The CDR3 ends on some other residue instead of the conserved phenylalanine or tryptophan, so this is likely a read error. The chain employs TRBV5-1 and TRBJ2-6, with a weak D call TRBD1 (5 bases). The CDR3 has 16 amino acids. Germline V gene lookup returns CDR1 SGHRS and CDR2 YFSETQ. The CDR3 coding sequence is TGCGCCAGCAGCTTGGTCAGCACCTCTGGGGCCAACCTCCTGACTATC. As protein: CASSLVSTSGANLLTI.

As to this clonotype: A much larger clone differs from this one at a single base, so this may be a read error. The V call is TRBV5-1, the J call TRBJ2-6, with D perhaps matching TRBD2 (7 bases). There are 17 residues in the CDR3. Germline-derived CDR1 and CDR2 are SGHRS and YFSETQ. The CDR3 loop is CASSLNGGLSGANVMTF. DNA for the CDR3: TGCGCCAGCAGCCTCAACGGGGGGCTCTCTGGGGCCAACGTCATGACTTTC. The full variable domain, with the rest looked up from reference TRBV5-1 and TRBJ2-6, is KAGVTQTPRYLIKTRGQQVTLSCSPISGHRSVSWYQQTPGQGLQFLFEYFSETQRNKGNFPGRFSGRQFSNSRSEMNVSTLELGDSALYLCASSLNGGLSGANVMTFGAGSRLTVL.

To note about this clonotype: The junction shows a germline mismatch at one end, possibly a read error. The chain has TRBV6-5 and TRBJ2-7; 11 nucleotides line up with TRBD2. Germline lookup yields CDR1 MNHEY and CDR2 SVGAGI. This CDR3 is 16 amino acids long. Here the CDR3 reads CVSSHQLAGVGYEQYF. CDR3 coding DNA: TGTGTCAGCAGTCACCAACTAGCGGGGGTAGGTTACGAGCAGTACTTC.

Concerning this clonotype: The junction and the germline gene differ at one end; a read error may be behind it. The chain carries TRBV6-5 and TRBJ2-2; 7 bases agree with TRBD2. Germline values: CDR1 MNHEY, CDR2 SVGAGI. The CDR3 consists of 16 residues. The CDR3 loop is CASTYRGVAACGELFF. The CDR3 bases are TGTGCCAGCACTTATCGGGGGGTCGCGGCCTGCGGGGAGCTCTTTTTT.

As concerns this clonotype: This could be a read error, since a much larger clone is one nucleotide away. The CDR3 DNA follows: TGCCGTGCTAGAGGTACCTCTCAGGGTCACTACGAGCAGTACTTC. Translation: CRARGTSQGHYEQYF. The chain uses TRBV20-1 and TRBJ2-7, with D possibly TRBD1 on 5 matching bases. Germline CDR1 and CDR2: DFQATT and SNEGSKA (reference sequence). The CDR3 consists of 15 residues.

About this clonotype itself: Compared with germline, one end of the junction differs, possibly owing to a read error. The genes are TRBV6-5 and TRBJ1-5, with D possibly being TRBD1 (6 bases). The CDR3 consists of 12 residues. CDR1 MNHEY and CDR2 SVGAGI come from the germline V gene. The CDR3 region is CANSYPGQPQHF. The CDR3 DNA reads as TGTGCCAACAGTTATCCGGGACAACCCCAGCATTTT.

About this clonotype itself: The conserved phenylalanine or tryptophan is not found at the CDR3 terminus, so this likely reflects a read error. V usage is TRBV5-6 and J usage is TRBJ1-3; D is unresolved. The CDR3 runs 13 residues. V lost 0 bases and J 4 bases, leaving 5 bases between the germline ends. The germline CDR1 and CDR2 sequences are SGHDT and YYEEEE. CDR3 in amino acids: CASSLEDGNTIYI. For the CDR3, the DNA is TGTGCCAGCAGCTTGGAGGACGGAAACACCATATATATT.

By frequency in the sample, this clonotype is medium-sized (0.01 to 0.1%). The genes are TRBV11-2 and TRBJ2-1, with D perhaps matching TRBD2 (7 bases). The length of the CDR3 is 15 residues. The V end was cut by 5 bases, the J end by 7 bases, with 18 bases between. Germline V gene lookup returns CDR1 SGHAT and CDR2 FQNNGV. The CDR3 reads CASSMGGGRRNEQFF. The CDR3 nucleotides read TGTGCCAGCAGCATGGGGGGGGGCCGAAGGAATGAGCAGTTCTTC.

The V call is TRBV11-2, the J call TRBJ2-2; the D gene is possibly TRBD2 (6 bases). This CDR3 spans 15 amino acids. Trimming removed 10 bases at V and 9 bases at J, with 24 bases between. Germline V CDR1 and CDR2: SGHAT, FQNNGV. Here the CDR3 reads CANIKPRGGTRELFF. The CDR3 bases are TGTGCCAACATCAAACCCCGGGGAGGAACCAGGGAGCTGTTTTTT.

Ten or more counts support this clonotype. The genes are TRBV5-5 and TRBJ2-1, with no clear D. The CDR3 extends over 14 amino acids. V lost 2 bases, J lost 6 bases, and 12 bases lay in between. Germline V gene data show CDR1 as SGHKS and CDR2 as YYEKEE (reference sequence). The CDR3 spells CASSFSSLVNEQFF. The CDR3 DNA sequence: TGTGCCAGCAGCTTTTCTAGTTTGGTCAATGAGCAGTTCTTC.

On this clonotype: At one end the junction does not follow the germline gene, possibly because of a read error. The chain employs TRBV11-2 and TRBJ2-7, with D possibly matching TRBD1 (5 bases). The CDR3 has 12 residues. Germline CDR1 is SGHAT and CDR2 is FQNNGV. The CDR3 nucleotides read TGTGCCAGCAACTTAGGGGCAAGTACACAGTACTTC. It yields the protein CASNLGASTQYF.

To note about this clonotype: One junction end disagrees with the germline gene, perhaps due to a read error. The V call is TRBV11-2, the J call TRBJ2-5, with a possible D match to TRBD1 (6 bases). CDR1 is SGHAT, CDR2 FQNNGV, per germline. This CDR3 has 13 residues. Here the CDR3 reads CASSLGAREAQYF. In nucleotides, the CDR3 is TGTGCCAGCAGCCTGGGGGCGCGAGAGGCCCAGTATTTC.

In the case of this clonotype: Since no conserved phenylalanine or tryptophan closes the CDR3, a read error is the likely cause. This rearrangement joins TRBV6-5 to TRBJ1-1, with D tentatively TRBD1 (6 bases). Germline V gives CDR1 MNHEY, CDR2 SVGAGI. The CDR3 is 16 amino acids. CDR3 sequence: CVSRRGPDRPNTGAFL. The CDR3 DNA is TGTGTCTCTCGGAGGGGACCCGACAGGCCGAACACGGGAGCTTTCCTT.

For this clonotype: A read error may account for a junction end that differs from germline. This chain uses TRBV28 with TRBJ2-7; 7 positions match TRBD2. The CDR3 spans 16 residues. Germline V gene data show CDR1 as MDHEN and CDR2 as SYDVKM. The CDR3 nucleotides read TGTGCCAGCAGTTCGGGTAGAGGCGGGAGCTCCTGCGAGCAGTACTTC. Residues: CASSSGRGGSSCEQYF. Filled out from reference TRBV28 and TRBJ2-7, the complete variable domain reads DVKVTQSSRYLVKRTGEKVFLECVQDMDHENMFWYRQDPGLGLRLIYFSYDVKMKEKGDIPEGYSVSREKKERFSLILESASTNQTSMYLCASSSGRGGSSCEQYFGPGTRLTVT.

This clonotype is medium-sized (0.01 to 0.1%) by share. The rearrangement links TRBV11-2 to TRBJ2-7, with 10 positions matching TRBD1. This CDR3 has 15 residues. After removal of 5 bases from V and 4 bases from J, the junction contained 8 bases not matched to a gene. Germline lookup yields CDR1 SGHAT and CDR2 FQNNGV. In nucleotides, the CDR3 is TGTGCCAGCAGCATGGGGACAGGGGTACAGTACGAGCAGTACTTC. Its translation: CASSMGTGVQYEQYF.

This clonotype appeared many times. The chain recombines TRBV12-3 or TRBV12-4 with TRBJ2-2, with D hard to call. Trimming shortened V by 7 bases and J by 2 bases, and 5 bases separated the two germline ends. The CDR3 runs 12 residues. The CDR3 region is CASKRNTGELFF. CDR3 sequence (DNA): TGTGCCAGCAAGAGAAACACCGGGGAGCTGTTTTTT.

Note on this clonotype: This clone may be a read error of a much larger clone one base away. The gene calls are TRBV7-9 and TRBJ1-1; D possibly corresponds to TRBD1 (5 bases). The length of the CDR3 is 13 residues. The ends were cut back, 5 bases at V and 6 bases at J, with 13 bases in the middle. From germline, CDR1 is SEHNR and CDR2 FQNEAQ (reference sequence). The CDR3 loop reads CASSQIGAAEAFF. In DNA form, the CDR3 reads TGTGCCAGCAGCCAGATTGGGGCGGCTGAAGCTTTCTTT.

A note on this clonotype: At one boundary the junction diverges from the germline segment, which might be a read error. The CDR3 sequence: CASRDLRNLDFTYEQYF. Here the CDR3 DNA reads TGTGCCAGCAGGGATCTGCGGAATCTTGATTTCACCTATGAGCAGTACTTC. The V and J genes are TRBV6-2 or TRBV6-3 and TRBJ2-7; D uncertain. The germline V gene has CDR1 MNHEY and CDR2 SVGEGT. This CDR3 has 17 amino acids.

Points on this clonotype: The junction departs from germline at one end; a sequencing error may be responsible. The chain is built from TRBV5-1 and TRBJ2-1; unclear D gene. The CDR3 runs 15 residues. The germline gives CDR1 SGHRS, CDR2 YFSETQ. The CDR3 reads CARSFDGSSYNEQFF. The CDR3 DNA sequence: TGCGCCAGGAGCTTCGACGGCAGCTCCTACAATGAGCAATTCTTC.

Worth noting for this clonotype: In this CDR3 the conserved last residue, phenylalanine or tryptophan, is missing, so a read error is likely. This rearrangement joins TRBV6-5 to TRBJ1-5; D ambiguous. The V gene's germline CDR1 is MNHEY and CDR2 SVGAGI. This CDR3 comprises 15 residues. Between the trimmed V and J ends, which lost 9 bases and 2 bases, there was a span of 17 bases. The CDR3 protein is CASSHNEYCNQPQHY. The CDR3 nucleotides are TGTGCCAGTAGTCATAACGAATATTGCAATCAGCCCCAGCATTAT.

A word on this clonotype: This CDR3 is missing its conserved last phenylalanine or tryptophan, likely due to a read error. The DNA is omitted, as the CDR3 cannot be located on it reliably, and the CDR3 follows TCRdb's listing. CDR3 sequence: CASSSTETGELLS. The chain recombines TRBV12-3 or TRBV12-4 with TRBJ2-2. Inclusive of both ends, the CDR3 amounts to 13 amino acids.

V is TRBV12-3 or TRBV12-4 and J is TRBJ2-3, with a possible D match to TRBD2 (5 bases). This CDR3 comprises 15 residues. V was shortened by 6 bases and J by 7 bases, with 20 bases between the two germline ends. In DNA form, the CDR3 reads TGTGCCAGCAGGACCAGCGGTCCTCGTCAAAATACGCAGTATTTT. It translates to CASRTSGPRQNTQYF.